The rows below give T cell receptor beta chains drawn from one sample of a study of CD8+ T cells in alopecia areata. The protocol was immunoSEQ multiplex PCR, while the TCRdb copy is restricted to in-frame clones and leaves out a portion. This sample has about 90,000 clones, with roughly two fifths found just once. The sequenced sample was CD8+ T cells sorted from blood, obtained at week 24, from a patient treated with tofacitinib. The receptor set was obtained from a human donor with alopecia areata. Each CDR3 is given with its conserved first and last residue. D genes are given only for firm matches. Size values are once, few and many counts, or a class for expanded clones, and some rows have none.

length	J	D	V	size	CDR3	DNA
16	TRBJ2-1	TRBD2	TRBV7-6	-	CASSLAGTSVLREQFF	TGTGCCAGCAGCTTAGCAGGGACTAGCGTACTTCGGGAGCAGTTCTTC
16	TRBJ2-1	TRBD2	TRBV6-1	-	CASSDFSGRAVNEQFF	TGTGCCAGCAGTGATTTTAGCGGGAGGGCCGTCAATGAGCAGTTCTTC
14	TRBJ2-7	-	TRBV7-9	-	CASSLGRGPYEQYF	TGTGCCAGCAGCTTAGGGAGGGGGCCCTACGAGCAGTACTTC
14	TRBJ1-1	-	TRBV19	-	CASSLRDTDTEAFF	TGTGCCAGTAGTCTCCGGGACACGGACACTGAAGCTTTCTTT
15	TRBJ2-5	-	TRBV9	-	CASSVGLGVRETQYF	TGTGCCAGCAGCGTAGGGTTGGGAGTACGGGAGACCCAGTACTTC
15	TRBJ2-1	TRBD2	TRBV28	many	CASNWGTSGNNEQFF	TGTGCCAGCAACTGGGGGACTAGCGGAAACAATGAGCAGTTCTTC
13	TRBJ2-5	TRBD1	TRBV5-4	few	CASSPDRGETQYF	TGTGCCAGCAGCCCGGACAGGGGAGAGACCCAGTACTTC
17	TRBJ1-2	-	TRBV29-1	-	CSVEDYSPRFGSYGYTF	TGCAGCGTTGAAGATTATTCCCCCCGTTTTGGCAGTTATGGCTACACCTTC
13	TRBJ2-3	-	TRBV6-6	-	CASSYSGPDTQYF	TGTGCCAGCAGTTACTCGGGCCCAGATACGCAGTATTTT
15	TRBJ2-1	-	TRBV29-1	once	CSVEDRLSSYNEQFF	TGCAGCGTTGAAGACAGGCTGAGCTCCTACAATGAGCAGTTCTTC
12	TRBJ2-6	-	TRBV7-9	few	CASMDGANVLTF	TGTGCCAGCATGGATGGGGCCAACGTCCTGACTTTC
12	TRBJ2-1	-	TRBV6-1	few	CASSFPRNEQFF	TGTGCCAGCAGTTTCCCCCGCAATGAGCAGTTCTTC
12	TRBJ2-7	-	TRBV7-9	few	CASQGQDYEQYF	TGTGCCAGCCAGGGGCAGGACTACGAGCAGTACTTC
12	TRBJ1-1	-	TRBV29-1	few	CSVGGQFPEAFF	TGCAGCGTCGGCGGACAGTTCCCTGAAGCTTTCTTT
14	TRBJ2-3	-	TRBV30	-	CAWSVGVGTDTQYF	TGTGCCTGGAGTGTAGGGGTTGGAACAGATACGCAGTATTTT
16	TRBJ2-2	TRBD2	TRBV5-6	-	CASSLTGGSNTGELFF	TGTGCCAGCAGCCTGACCGGCGGGAGTAACACCGGGGAGCTGTTTTTT
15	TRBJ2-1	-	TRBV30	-	CAWTEEVGFYNEQFF	TGTGCCTGGACCGAAGAGGTAGGGTTCTACAATGAGCAGTTCTTC
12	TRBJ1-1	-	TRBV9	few	CASSDFRLAAFF	TGTGCCAGCAGTGACTTCCGACTGGCAGCTTTCTTT
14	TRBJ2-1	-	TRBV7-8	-	CASSTTAGANEQFF	TGTGCCAGCAGCACAACCGCGGGGGCCAATGAGCAGTTCTTC
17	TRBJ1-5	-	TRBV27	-	CASSSSFFSGGNQPQHF	TGTGCCAGCAGTTCATCCTTCTTCTCCGGGGGAAATCAGCCCCAGCATTTT
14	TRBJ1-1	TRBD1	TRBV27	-	CASSLVGGDRDAFF	TGTGCCAGCAGTTTAGTAGGGGGGGACAGGGACGCTTTCTTT
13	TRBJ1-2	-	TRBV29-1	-	CSVEERGYYGYTF	TGCAGCGTTGAAGAGCGGGGCTACTATGGCTACACCTTC
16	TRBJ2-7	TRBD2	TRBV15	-	CATSSGLADLSYEQYF	TGTGCCACCAGCAGTGGGCTAGCGGACCTCTCCTACGAGCAGTACTTC
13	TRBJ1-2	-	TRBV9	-	CASSVVGADGYTF	TGTGCCAGCAGCGTAGTTGGGGCTGATGGCTACACCTTC
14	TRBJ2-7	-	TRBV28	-	CASSSPRAGNEQYF	TGTGCCAGCAGCTCCCCCCGGGCAGGGAACGAGCAGTACTTC
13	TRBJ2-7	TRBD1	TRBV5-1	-	CASSFQGAGEQYF	TGCGCCAGCAGCTTCCAGGGGGCAGGCGAGCAGTACTTC
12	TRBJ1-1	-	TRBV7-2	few	CASSLVSFGAIF	TGTGCCAGCAGCTTAGTTTCGTTCGGCGCAATTTTT
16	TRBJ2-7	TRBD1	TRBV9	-	CASSVSGTGGTYEQYF	TGTGCCAGCAGCGTCTCCGGGACAGGGGGGACCTACGAGCAGTACTTC
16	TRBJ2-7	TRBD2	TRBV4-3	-	CASSQGPAGGSYEQYF	TGCGCCAGCAGCCAAGGCCCAGCGGGAGGATCCTACGAGCAGTACTTC
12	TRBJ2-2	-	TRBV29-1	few	CSVEGQTGELFF	TGCAGCGTTGAAGGCCAAACCGGGGAGCTGTTTTTT
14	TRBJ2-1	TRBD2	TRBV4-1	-	CASSQGAGTREQFF	TGCGCCAGCAGCCAAGGCGCCGGGACTAGGGAGCAGTTCTTC
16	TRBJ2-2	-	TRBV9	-	CASSVAGTTRTGELFF	TGTGCCAGCAGCGTAGCAGGGACCACGAGAACCGGGGAGCTGTTTTTT
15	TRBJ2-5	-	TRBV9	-	CASSVSLGDQETQYF	TGTGCCAGCAGCGTAAGTCTCGGAGACCAAGAGACCCAGTACTTC
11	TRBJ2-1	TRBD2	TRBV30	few	CAYSAGGPWFF	TGTGCCTATTCAGCGGGAGGGCCATGGTTCTTC
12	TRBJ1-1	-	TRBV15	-	CATRTGNTEAFF	TGTGCCACCAGGACAGGTAACACTGAAGCTTTCTTT
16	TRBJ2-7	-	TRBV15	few	CATKNAGPSSHYEQYF	TGTGCCACCAAAAACGCTGGGCCTAGCAGTCACTACGAGCAGTACTTC
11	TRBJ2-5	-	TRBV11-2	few	CASSSRETQYF	TGTGCCAGCAGCTCACGGGAGACCCAGTACTTC
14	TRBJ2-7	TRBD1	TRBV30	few	CAWSQGRGQDEQYF	TGTGCCTGGAGCCAGGGCAGGGGGCAAGACGAGCAGTACTTC
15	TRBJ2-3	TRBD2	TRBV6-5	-	CASSSGLAGTDTQYF	TGTGCCAGCAGCTCAGGACTAGCGGGAACCGATACGCAGTATTTT
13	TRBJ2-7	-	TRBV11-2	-	CASSLGTSYEQYF	TGTGCCAGCAGCTTAGGGACCTCCTACGAGCAGTACTTC
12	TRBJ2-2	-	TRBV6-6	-	CASRYSTGELFF	TGTGCCAGCAGATATAGTACCGGGGAGCTGTTTTTT
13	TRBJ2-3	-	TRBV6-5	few	CASSYSQADTQYF	TGTGCCAGCAGTTACTCTCAAGCAGATACGCAGTATTTT
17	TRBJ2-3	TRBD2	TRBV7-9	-	CASSAPWTGGETDTQYF	TGTGCCAGCAGCGCACCCTGGACCGGGGGGGAAACAGATACGCAGTATTTT
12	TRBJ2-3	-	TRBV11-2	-	CASSPGTDTQYF	TGTGCCAGCAGTCCGGGGACAGATACGCAGTATTTT
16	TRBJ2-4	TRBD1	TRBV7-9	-	CASSPGQGWPKNIQYF	TGTGCCAGCAGCCCTGGACAGGGGTGGCCCAAAAACATTCAGTACTTC
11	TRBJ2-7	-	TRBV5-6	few	CASSANGEQYF	TGTGCCAGCAGTGCGAACGGCGAGCAGTACTTC
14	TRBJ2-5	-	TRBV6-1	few	CASMDTGSKETQYF	TGTGCCAGCATGGACACGGGGAGTAAAGAGACCCAGTACTTC
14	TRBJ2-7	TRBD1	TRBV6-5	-	CASRPRTGDDEQYF	TGTGCCAGCAGACCTCGGACAGGGGACGACGAGCAGTACTTC
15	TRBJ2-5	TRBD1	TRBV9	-	CASSVYRDRVETQYF	TGTGCCAGCAGCGTCTACCGGGACAGGGTCGAGACCCAGTACTTC
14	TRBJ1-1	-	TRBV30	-	CAWSVGGPRTEAFF	TGTGCCTGGAGTGTAGGGGGTCCGCGGACTGAAGCTTTCTTT
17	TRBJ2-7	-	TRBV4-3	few	CASSQAFNPPGVYEQYF	TGCGCCAGCAGCCAAGCCTTTAACCCCCCAGGCGTCTACGAGCAGTACTTC
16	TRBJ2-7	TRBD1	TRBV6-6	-	CASSNPDRASLNEQYF	TGTGCCAGCAGTAACCCGGACAGGGCTTCGCTGAACGAGCAGTACTTC
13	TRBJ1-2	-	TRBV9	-	CASRAPRDYGYTF	TGTGCCAGCAGGGCCCCTCGAGACTATGGCTACACCTTC
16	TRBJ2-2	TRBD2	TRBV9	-	CASSVEGGLAQGELFF	TGTGCCAGCAGCGTAGAGGGCGGACTAGCGCAGGGGGAGCTGTTTTTT
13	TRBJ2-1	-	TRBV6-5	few	CASSPGGGNEQFF	TGTGCCAGCAGCCCAGGGGGGGGAAATGAGCAGTTCTTC
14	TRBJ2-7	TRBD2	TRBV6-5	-	CASSSSGNLYEQYF	TGTGCCAGCAGCTCCAGCGGGAACCTCTACGAGCAGTACTTC
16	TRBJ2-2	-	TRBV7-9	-	CASSWLRDSNTGELFF	TGTGCCAGCAGCTGGCTCCGGGACTCGAACACCGGGGAGCTGTTTTTT
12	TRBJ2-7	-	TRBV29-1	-	CSVRRQADEQYF	TGCAGCGTTAGGCGCCAGGCGGACGAGCAGTACTTC
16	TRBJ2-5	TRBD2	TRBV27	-	CASSPYVGLAGETQYF	TGTGCCAGCAGTCCTTACGTGGGACTAGCGGGAGAGACCCAGTACTTC